Following are 29 T cell receptor beta chains from one sample sequenced in a study of Ad26.COV2.S vaccination and SARS-CoV-2 variants (dated by TCRdb to 2020 to 2023). Library prep was done by the immunoSEQ multiplex PCR assay. TCRdb retrieved this table from immuneACCESS and kept in-frame rearrangements only. Not all clones are present; in checked studies, unresolved V genes account for under half, and no reason is known for the remainder. Counted in this sample were fewer than 300,000 clones; more than 75% of them appeared once. The ten largest clones take up over 2.5% of the sample. Taken with the paper, the label for treatment or condition translates to: roughly 20 received Ad26.COV2.S at low or high dose, single or two shots; roughly five received placebo; per-sample allocation not given. Repertoires of vaccine and placebo recipients were sequenced from samples collected on day 63 after the first injection.

The material sequenced was peripheral blood, taken in a trial of Ad26.COV2.S vaccine versus placebo. These receptor sequences come from a person aged 18-65 years who received the Ad26.COV2.S COVID-19 vaccine or a placebo.

This chain uses TRBV15 with TRBJ2-7, with unresolved D. Germline V gene sequence: CDR1 LNHNV, CDR2 YYDKDF (reference sequence). The CDR3 totals 12 residues. V shed 5 bases and J shed 6 bases, with 11 bases lying between them. This CDR3 is CATSRRESEQYF. For the CDR3, the DNA is TGTGCCACCAGCCGACGTGAGTCCGAGCAGTACTTC.

The gene calls are TRBV12-5 and TRBJ1-1; the D is unclear. V was trimmed by 6 bases and J by 1 base, leaving 12 bases between them. CDR1 LGHNT and CDR2 FRNRAP come from the germline V gene. The CDR3 totals 14 residues. In DNA, the CDR3 is TGTGCTAGTGGCGTATGGAAGGGGAACACTGAAGCTTTCTTT. Residues: CASGVWKGNTEAFF. Based on the CDR3 plus reference TRBV12-5 and TRBJ1-1, the full variable domain is DARVTQTPRHKVTEMGQEVTMRCQPILGHNTVFWYRQTMMQGLELLAYFRNRAPLDDSGMPKDRFSAEMPDATLATLKIQPSEPRDSAVYFCASGVWKGNTEAFFGQGTRLTVV.

The chain employs TRBV5-1 and TRBJ2-6; D is unclear. In germline, CDR1 is SGHRS, CDR2 YFSETQ. Trimming left V 4 bases short and J 4 bases short, with 15 bases between. The CDR3 consists of 16 residues. The CDR3 region has the DNA TGCGCCAGCAGCGCCCAACCTTCGACCGGGGCCAACGTCCTGACTTTC. Its translation: CASSAQPSTGANVLTF.

Only one count was recorded for this clone. The J gene is TRBJ2-5, the V gene TRBV7-9, with 8 bases fitting TRBD1. The CDR3 has 17 residues. CDR1 SEHNR and CDR2 FQNEAQ come from the germline V gene (reference sequence). Unmatched junction bases numbered 13, after V lost 4 bases and J lost 3 bases. The chain's CDR3 is CASSYGVTGVLEETQYF. CDR3 nucleotide sequence: TGTGCCAGCAGCTATGGGGTGACAGGGGTTTTGGAAGAGACCCAGTACTTC.

The V gene is TRBV3-1 (or the pseudogene TRBV3-2), the J gene TRBJ2-7; possible D gene TRBD1, 6 bases. The CDR3 extends over 18 amino acids. Trimming removed 0 bases at V and 1 base at J, with 19 bases between. The germline V gene encodes CDR1 LGHDT and CDR2 YNNKEL (reference sequence). CDR3 amino acids: CASSQDSRGVRSSYEQYF. CDR3 bases: TGTGCCAGCAGCCAAGATAGCAGGGGAGTGAGGAGTTCCTACGAGCAGTACTTC.

This chain links TRBV28 with TRBJ1-5, with a possible D match to TRBD1 (5 bases). The V gene's germline CDR1 is MDHEN and CDR2 SYDVKM. This CDR3 is 12 amino acids long. V was trimmed by 5 bases and J by 5 bases, leaving 7 bases between them. The CDR3 is CASSRGHQPQHF. The CDR3 nucleotides are TGTGCCAGCAGTCGGGGCCATCAGCCCCAGCATTTT.

The V gene is TRBV5-1, the J gene TRBJ1-1; D possibly corresponds to TRBD1 (6 bases). V was trimmed by 0 bases and J by 1 base, leaving 7 bases between them. The CDR3 totals 14 residues. From germline, CDR1 is SGHRS and CDR2 YFSETQ. Here the CDR3 reads CASSLARGNTEAFF. The CDR3 region has the DNA TGCGCCAGCAGCTTGGCCAGGGGGAACACTGAAGCTTTCTTT.

The V and J genes are TRBV15 and TRBJ2-2; 10 nucleotides line up with TRBD1. The CDR3 covers 16 residues. V lost 1 base, J lost 7 bases, and 6 bases stayed unmatched. CDR1 and CDR2 (germline): LNHNV, YYDKDF (reference sequence). The CDR3 sequence is CATSRVRTGGIGELFF. CDR3 DNA sequence: TGTGCCACCAGCAGAGTACGGACAGGGGGGATCGGGGAGCTGTTTTTT. The full variable domain, its missing parts supplied by reference TRBV15 and TRBJ2-2, is DAMVIQNPRYQVTQFGKPVTLSCSQTLNHNVMYWYQQKSSQAPKLLFHYYDKDFNNEADTPDNFQSRRPNTSFCFLDIRSPGLGDTAMYLCATSRVRTGGIGELFFGEGSRLTVL.

CDR3 residues: CASSQQDGLTYEQYF. CDR3 nucleotides: TGCGCCAGCAGCCAACAGGACGGTCTCACCTACGAGCAGTACTTC. This rearrangement joins TRBV4-3 to TRBJ2-7; D unclear. The CDR3 runs to 15 residues. V lost 2 bases, J lost 2 bases, and 13 bases lay in between. Germline CDR1 LGHNA, CDR2 YSLEER.

This sequence joins TRBV2 and TRBJ1-5, with D possibly being TRBD1 (6 bases). This CDR3 has 13 amino acids. Germline CDR1 reads SNHLY; CDR2 reads FYNNEI. Trimming cost V 5 bases and J 5 bases, with 10 bases left between them. The CDR3 is CASSRDIDQPQHF. CDR3 nucleotides: TGTGCCAGCAGTCGGGACATAGATCAGCCCCAGCATTTT. Together with reference TRBV2 and TRBJ1-5, the CDR3 gives the full variable domain: EPEVTQTPSHQVTQMGQEVILRCVPISNHLYFYWYRQILGQKVEFLVSFYNNEISEKSEIFDDQFSVERPDGSNFTLKIRSTKLEDSAMYFCASSRDIDQPQHFGDGTRLSIL.

The chain joins TRBV30 to TRBJ1-1; 7 nucleotides line up with TRBD1. The CDR3 is 14 amino acids. The germline V gene has CDR1 GTSNPN and CDR2 SVGIG (reference sequence). Losses at the gene ends were 2 bases for V and 4 bases for J; bases not matched to a gene: 7. The CDR3 protein is CAWSSTGVLTEAFF. The DNA for the CDR3 is TGTGCCTGGAGTTCCACAGGGGTGCTCACTGAAGCTTTCTTT.

The chain links TRBV7-8 to TRBJ2-3; perhaps TRBD2 as D (5 bases). The CDR3 extends over 14 amino acids. V lost 1 base, J lost 6 bases, and 11 bases lay in between. Per the germline V gene, CDR1 is SGHVS and CDR2 is FQNEAQ. CDR3: CASSLEDLGDTQYF. CDR3 bases: TGTGCCAGCAGCTTAGAGGACTTGGGGGATACGCAGTATTTT.

V gene TRBV4-2 combines with J gene TRBJ1-5; 8 bases line up with TRBD1. Germline CDR1 LGHNA, CDR2 YNFKEQ. The CDR3 covers 15 residues. After removal of 0 bases from V and 6 bases from J, the junction contained 4 bases not matched to a gene. The CDR3 here is CASSQDRQGTQPQHF. The CDR3 nucleotides are TGTGCCAGCAGCCAAGATCGACAGGGGACTCAGCCCCAGCATTTT.

The chain links TRBV10-1 to TRBJ2-7; 8 nucleotides line up with TRBD1. CDR3 length equals 13 residues. Germline V gene sequence: CDR1 WNHNN, CDR2 SYGVQD (reference sequence). With V trimmed by 4 bases and J by 3 bases, 2 bases remained unmatched. In DNA form, the CDR3 reads TGCGCCAGCAGTGGGGGACAGGTCTACGAGCAGTACTTC. It is translated as CASSGGQVYEQYF.

V and J are TRBV6-2 or TRBV6-3 and TRBJ1-1, with unresolved D. Germline-derived CDR1 and CDR2 are MNHEY and SVGEGT. Trimming cost V 1 base and J 2 bases, with 8 bases left between them. The CDR3 runs 14 residues. The CDR3 spells CASSYWGQNTEAFF. The CDR3 bases are TGTGCCAGCAGTTACTGGGGTCAAAACACTGAAGCTTTCTTT.

V and J are TRBV5-1 and TRBJ1-2; D remains ambiguous. Trimming stripped 0 bases from V and 5 bases from J, with 14 bases between. CDR1 and CDR2 from the germline V gene are SGHRS and YFSETQ. The CDR3 length is 15 residues. The CDR3 coding sequence is TGCGCCAGCAGCTTGGCCGGGGATGGTAGTTATGGCTACACCTTC. Amino acids: CASSLAGDGSYGYTF. The whole variable domain, filled in from reference TRBV5-1 and TRBJ1-2, reads KAGVTQTPRYLIKTRGQQVTLSCSPISGHRSVSWYQQTPGQGLQFLFEYFSETQRNKGNFPGRFSGRQFSNSRSEMNVSTLELGDSALYLCASSLAGDGSYGYTFGSGTRLTVV.

The chain is built from TRBV5-1 and TRBJ1-1, with 9 bases identical to TRBD1. Trimming at V came to 3 bases and at J to 5 bases, leaving 8 bases not matched to a gene. Germline V gene lookup returns CDR1 SGHRS and CDR2 YFSETQ. This CDR3 is 15 amino acids long. The CDR3 loop is CASSSGGTGLTEAFF. CDR3 DNA sequence: TGCGCCAGCAGCTCCGGGGGGACAGGGCTTACTGAAGCTTTCTTT.

The V call is TRBV2, the J call TRBJ1-2; D may be TRBD1 (6 bases). The CDR3 extends over 14 amino acids. Germline lookup yields CDR1 SNHLY and CDR2 FYNNEI. Trimming left V 5 bases short and J 6 bases short, with 16 bases between. The CDR3 coding sequence is TGTGCCAGCAGTCCAACCCGAGGGGGGGATGGCTACACCTTC. As protein: CASSPTRGGDGYTF. The variable domain in full, with the rest retrieved from reference TRBV2 and TRBJ1-2, is EPEVTQTPSHQVTQMGQEVILRCVPISNHLYFYWYRQILGQKVEFLVSFYNNEISEKSEIFDDQFSVERPDGSNFTLKIRSTKLEDSAMYFCASSPTRGGDGYTFGSGTRLTVV.

The chain combines TRBV19 with TRBJ2-1, with 9 bases fitting TRBD1. This CDR3 comprises 14 residues. CDR1 and CDR2 from the germline V gene are LNHDA and SQIVND (reference sequence). The V and J ends lost 5 bases and 4 bases, in that order; junction bases with no gene match: 3. CDR3 sequence (DNA): TGTGCCAGTAGTGGACAGGGGATATACAATGAGCAGTTCTTC. Protein product: CASSGQGIYNEQFF.

The rearrangement links TRBV28 to TRBJ1-1; D is unresolved. The V gene's germline CDR1 is MDHEN and CDR2 SYDVKM. The CDR3 loop spans 12 amino acids. The germline V and J ends were trimmed by 5 bases and 7 bases, with 11 bases remaining between them. CDR3 amino acids: CASSGRIHEAFF. The CDR3, as DNA: TGTGCCAGCAGTGGCAGGATACATGAAGCTTTCTTT.

The J gene is TRBJ2-3, the V gene TRBV11-2; D perhaps matches TRBD2 (5 bases). CDR1 is SGHAT and CDR2 is FQNNGV in the germline V gene. This CDR3 is 14 amino acids long. Trimming removed 1 base from V and 3 bases from J, with 8 bases in between. The CDR3 reads CASSLGEYTDTQYF. DNA for the CDR3: TGTGCCAGCAGCTTAGGGGAGTATACAGATACGCAGTATTTT.

The CDR3 reads CASSHLAGGQETQYF. The CDR3 DNA follows: TGTGCCAGCAGCCACTTAGCGGGGGGCCAAGAGACCCAGTACTTC. This chain links TRBV11-2 with TRBJ2-5; 10 nucleotides align to TRBD2. V shed 5 bases, J shed 1 base, and the junction held 4 bases outside the gene matches. The V gene's germline CDR1 is SGHAT and CDR2 FQNNGV. The CDR3 contains 15 residues. Variable domain in full (rest from reference TRBV11-2 and TRBJ2-5): EAGVAQSPRYKIIEKRQSVAFWCNPISGHATLYWYQQILGQGPKLLIQFQNNGVVDDSQLPKDRFSAERLKGVDSTLKIQPAKLEDSAVYLCASSHLAGGQETQYFGPGTRLLVL.

This chain links TRBV5-1 with TRBJ2-7; D is perhaps TRBD2 (7 bases). Germline CDR1 and CDR2: SGHRS and YFSETQ. With 0 bases removed from V and 2 bases from J, the gap between germline ends came to 24 bases. The CDR3 runs to 19 residues. CDR3 coding DNA: TGCGCCAGCAGCTTGGGTAGTCAGCGGCGGGAGAGGGGGGCCTACGAGCAGTACTTC. Translated: CASSLGSQRRERGAYEQYF.

This chain connects TRBV5-1 to TRBJ1-5; a weak D match, TRBD1 (5 bases). CDR3 length: 14 residues. CDR1 is SGHRS, CDR2 YFSETQ, per germline. Trimming took 6 bases from V and 5 from J, leaving 15 bases between them. CDR3 DNA: TGCGCCAGCAAACAAGGGACCGCCGATCAGCCCCAGCATTTT. It yields the protein CASKQGTADQPQHF.

The chain recombines TRBV14 with TRBJ2-7; D is uncertain. The CDR3 loop spans 14 amino acids. Germline values: CDR1 SGHDN, CDR2 FVKESK. The V gene lost 0 bases and the J gene lost 2 bases, with 8 bases spanning the gap. DNA for the CDR3: TGTGCCAGCAGCCAAGAGGCGGTTACCTACGAGCAGTACTTC. This encodes CASSQEAVTYEQYF.

This clone was observed once. The V call is TRBV4-1, the J call TRBJ1-3; possible D gene TRBD1, 6 bases. The V gene's germline CDR1 is MGHRA and CDR2 YSYEKL. The V end was cut by 1 base, the J end by 3 bases, with 16 bases between. The CDR3 has 17 residues. The CDR3 sequence: CASSQVWEQGYGNTIYF. The CDR3, as DNA: TGCGCCAGCAGCCAAGTATGGGAGCAGGGGTATGGAAACACCATATATTTT.

The V gene is TRBV9, the J gene TRBJ1-2, with TRBD1 as a possible D gene (6 bases). Between the trimmed V and J ends, which lost 4 bases and 4 bases, there was a span of 17 bases. This CDR3 has 15 residues. Germline values: CDR1 SGDLS, CDR2 YYNGEE. The CDR3 here is CASSSGRVRGYGYTF. The CDR3 DNA reads TGTGCCAGCAGCTCCGGGAGGGTCAGGGGCTATGGCTACACCTTC.

V gene TRBV28 combines with J gene TRBJ1-5; TRBD1 aligns across 7 bases. In germline, CDR1 is MDHEN, CDR2 SYDVKM. The V segment lost 4 bases and the J segment 7 bases; nucleotides outside the gene matches: 7. The CDR3 loop spans 14 amino acids. This chain's CDR3 is CASSSGGGVQPQHF. CDR3 sequence (DNA): TGTGCCAGCAGTTCAGGGGGGGGCGTGCAGCCCCAGCATTTT.

V and J are TRBV6-6 and TRBJ2-7, with 8 bases identical to TRBD2. With V trimmed by 1 base and J by 7 bases, 6 bases remained unmatched. The CDR3 spans 14 residues. Germline V CDR1 and CDR2: MNHNY, SVGAGI (reference sequence). Here the CDR3 DNA reads TGTGCCAGCAGTTACTACGGGAGGGCGGGTGAGCAGTACTTC. It yields the protein CASSYYGRAGEQYF.